A selection of T cell receptor beta chains follows, all from one sample in a study of blood T cell repertoires in COVID-19. The repertoire was sequenced with immunoSEQ multiplex PCR; TCRdb's copy has only in-frame clones and lacks some. The sample lists tens of thousands of clones, around 90% occurring once. Input material: peripheral blood. Source of these receptors: a woman in her 70s with acute or convalescent COVID-19. The CDR3 runs from the conserved cysteine through the conserved F or W. Each record gives: V gene, J gene, D gene, clone size, CDR3 protein, CDR3 DNA. The D gene is left open where the match is weak. Clone size is not always given. Where it is, it says once, few, many or a class for expanded clones.

>TRBV4-2|TRBJ2-1|TRBD2|NA
CASSPTSGDNNEQFF
TGTGCCAGCAGCCCCACTAGCGGGGATAACAATGAGCAGTTCTTC
>TRBV6-5|TRBJ1-5|NA|NA
CAKGGNQPQHF
TGTGCCAAAGGGGGCAATCAGCCCCAGCATTTT
>TRBV7-2|TRBJ1-5|NA|NA
CASSLDSSNQPQHF
TGTGCCAGCAGCTTGGACAGCAGCAATCAGCCCCAGCATTTT
>TRBV11-2|TRBJ2-7|TRBD1|NA
CASSLSTGTYEQYF
TGTGCCAGCAGCTTATCGACAGGGACCTACGAGCAGTACTTC
>TRBV6-2/TRBV6-3|TRBJ1-5|NA|NA
CASSRLAGDNQPQHF
TGTGCCAGCAGCCGCCTGGCAGGGGACAATCAGCCCCAGCATTTT
>TRBV6-5|TRBJ2-5|NA|NA
CASSYPIGTRETQYF
TGTGCCAGCAGTTACCCAATCGGGACACGAGAGACCCAGTACTTC
>TRBV6-5|TRBJ1-1|NA|NA
CASSYGWGVEAFF
TGTGCCAGCAGTTACGGTTGGGGGGTTGAAGCTTTCTTT
>TRBV15|TRBJ1-6|TRBD1|NA
CATSSLSPWDRNSPLHF
TGTGCCACCAGCTCTCTTTCACCCTGGGACAGAAATTCACCCCTCCACTTT
>TRBV24-1|TRBJ1-2|TRBD1|NA
CATAPRDRPYGYTF
TGTGCCACCGCTCCCCGGGACAGGCCCTATGGCTACACCTTC
>TRBV19|TRBJ2-2|TRBD2|few
CASSMRLASLFF
TGTGCCAGTAGTATGAGACTAGCGTCGCTGTTTTTT
>TRBV14|TRBJ1-1|TRBD1|NA
CASSQRALLTGGTRAFF
TGTGCCAGCAGCCAACGGGCCCTTCTGACAGGGGGTACCCGGGCTTTCTTT
>TRBV7-9|TRBJ1-1|TRBD1|NA
CASRDWQGAPEAFF
TGTGCCAGCAGGGACTGGCAGGGGGCCCCTGAAGCTTTCTTT
>TRBV2|TRBJ1-2|TRBD1|NA
CASSARSGGPGENGYTF
TGTGCCAGCAGTGCCAGGTCAGGGGGCCCTGGGGAAAATGGCTACACCTTC
>TRBV10-3|TRBJ1-2|NA|NA
CATHPTANYGYTF
TGTGCCACCCACCCCACAGCTAACTATGGCTACACCTTC
>TRBV21-1|TRBJ1-3|NA|NA
CASCRDRFSSGNTIYF
TGTGCCAGCTGCCGGGACAGGTTCTCCTCTGGAAACACCATATATTTT
>TRBV5-8|TRBJ2-5|TRBD2|few
CASSETQLAEYQETQYF
TGTGCCAGCAGCGAAACGCAACTAGCGGAGTACCAAGAGACCCAGTACTTC
>TRBV10-2|TRBJ1-5|NA|NA
CASSESGGRVQPQHF
TGCGCCAGCAGTGAGTCGGGGGGGAGGGTTCAGCCCCAGCATTTT
>TRBV2|TRBJ2-3|TRBD2|NA
CASPLGLAGGPPPDTQYF
TGTGCCAGCCCGTTAGGACTAGCGGGAGGGCCCCCCCCAGATACGCAGTATTTT
>TRBV29-1|TRBJ1-1|TRBD1|NA
CSVRTGGAVTEAFF
TGCAGCGTTAGGACAGGGGGCGCGGTGACTGAAGCTTTCTTT
>TRBV3-1/TRBV3-2|TRBJ1-2|NA|NA
CASSQGPSTVNGGYTF
TGTGCCAGCAGCCAAGGACCTTCGACAGTTAACGGTGGCTACACCTTC
>TRBV18|TRBJ1-4|NA|NA
CASSDPGEKLFF
TGTGCCAGCTCAGACCCGGGTGAAAAACTGTTTTTT
>TRBV5-1|TRBJ2-2|TRBD1|NA
CASSFGDRGYTGELFF
TGCGCCAGCAGCTTCGGAGACAGGGGGTACACCGGGGAGCTGTTTTTT
>TRBV6-5|TRBJ1-5|NA|NA
CASSRDDRSNQPQHF
TGTGCCAGCAGCAGGGATGATCGAAGCAATCAGCCCCAGCATTTT
>TRBV7-2|TRBJ2-1|NA|NA
CASSLRLDNEQFF
TGTGCCAGCAGCTTAAGACTCGACAATGAGCAGTTCTTC
>TRBV19|TRBJ2-7|NA|NA
CASSISVSGYEQYF
TGTGCCAGTAGTATTTCGGTATCAGGCTACGAGCAGTACTTC
>TRBV19|TRBJ2-1|TRBD2|once
CASMPGTSGGEQFF
TGTGCCAGTATGCCGGGGACTAGCGGGGGTGAGCAGTTCTTC
>TRBV5-1|TRBJ2-7|NA|NA
CASSLQGSGANEQYF
TGCGCCAGCAGCTTGCAGGGATCGGGAGCGAATGAGCAGTACTTC
>TRBV19|TRBJ2-3|TRBD1|NA
CASSMGQGWDTQYF
TGTGCCAGTAGTATGGGACAGGGGTGGGATACGCAGTATTTT
>TRBV5-6|TRBJ1-6|TRBD1|few
CASIRTGFTDSPLHF
TGTGCCAGCATACGGACAGGGTTTACCGATTCACCCCTCCACTTT
>TRBV6-6|TRBJ1-4|NA|NA
CASRWDIPSEKLFF
TGTGCCAGCAGGTGGGACATCCCCAGCGAAAAACTGTTTTTT
>TRBV5-1|TRBJ2-1|TRBD2|NA
CASSLDVAGGNNEQFF
TGCGCCAGCAGCTTGGACGTAGCGGGGGGAAACAATGAGCAGTTCTTC
>TRBV6-5|TRBJ1-2|NA|NA
CASTPGENGYGYTF
TGTGCCAGCACTCCAGGGGAGAACGGCTATGGCTACACCTTC
>TRBV27|TRBJ2-1|TRBD2|NA
CASSFFPASGGPGQFF
TGTGCCAGCAGTTTCTTTCCGGCTAGCGGGGGTCCCGGGCAGTTCTTC
>TRBV6-1|TRBJ1-3|TRBD1|NA
CASSEAFRTGERNTIYF
TGTGCCAGCAGTGAAGCGTTTAGGACAGGGGAACGAAACACCATATATTTT
>TRBV3-1/TRBV3-2|TRBJ1-2|NA|NA
CASSQDRGAYGYTF
TGTGCCAGCAGCCAAGATCGGGGGGCGTATGGCTACACCTTC
>TRBV5-8|TRBJ2-7|NA|NA
CASSDSTNSYEQYF
TGTGCCAGCAGCGATTCGACAAATTCCTACGAGCAGTACTTC
>TRBV6-5|TRBJ1-1|TRBD1|NA
CASSYGTGDLGTEAFF
TGTGCCAGCAGTTACGGGACAGGGGATTTAGGAACTGAAGCTTTCTTT
>TRBV10-2|TRBJ2-3|NA|NA
CANTDTQYF
TGCGCTAACACAGATACGCAGTATTTT
>TRBV19|TRBJ1-3|NA|NA
CASSIKLRSGNTIYF
TGTGCCAGTAGTATAAAACTTCGCTCTGGAAACACCATATATTTT
>TRBV19|TRBJ1-1|TRBD1|NA
CASGHRDRGINTEAFF
TGTGCCAGTGGACACCGGGACAGGGGGATAAACACTGAAGCTTTCTTT
>TRBV2|TRBJ1-5|NA|NA
CASSEREGNQPQHF
TGTGCCAGCAGTGAACGGGAGGGCAATCAGCCCCAGCATTTT
>TRBV14|TRBJ1-1|NA|NA
CASSQSTGLHTEAFF
TGTGCCAGCAGCCAGTCGACAGGCCTACACACTGAAGCTTTCTTT
>TRBV7-2|TRBJ1-1|NA|NA
CASSLRWGGTEAFF
TGTGCCAGCAGCTTAAGGTGGGGCGGCACTGAAGCTTTCTTT
>TRBV5-1|TRBJ1-3|TRBD1|NA
CASSPTTGAYGNTIYF
TGCGCCAGCAGTCCTACTACAGGGGCCTATGGAAACACCATATATTTT
>TRBV23-1|TRBJ1-5|NA|once
CASSHRGNQPQHF
TGCGCCAGCAGTCACAGGGGCAATCAGCCCCAGCATTTT